This is a list of T cell receptor beta chains from one sample in a study of blood T cell repertoires in COVID-19. Clones were sequenced by immunoSEQ multiplex PCR, and TCRdb holds only the in-frame ones, with some missing. Of 140,000 to 150,000 clones listed, under 90% were seen once; the top ten hold 44%. Input material: peripheral blood. Receptors originate from a human donor in a cohort sampled during active COVID-19. CDR3s include the opening cysteine and the closing phenylalanine or tryptophan. The D gene is left open where the match is weak. For some rows the clone size is stated as once, few or many, or as a class when expanded; others skip it.

- | TRBV12-5 | - | CASGLVGSSGNTIYF
- | TRBV20-1 | few | CSASSRTASLTYNEQFF
TRBD2 | TRBV5-1 | - | CASSWTSGANEQFF
- | TRBV2 | - | CASRAGGAGYGYTF
TRBD2 | TRBV6-2/TRBV6-3 | - | CASSYSTSGRETQYF
- | TRBV4-1 | - | CASSQGQEVHNEQFF
TRBD2 | TRBV9 | - | CASSAPSGTGADTQYF
- | TRBV11-1 | - | CASSPRRGMIDEQFF
- | TRBV6-5 | - | CASSTRTNEQFF
- | TRBV19 | once | CASSRPGMNQPQHF
- | TRBV5-1 | - | CASRPGEYSNQPQHF
- | TRBV6-5 | - | CASSASLGEKLFF
- | TRBV2 | - | CASSQDSTNTGELFF
- | TRBV15 | - | CATSKLTGRNEKLFF
- | TRBV29-1 | once | CSETLRGDEQFF
- | TRBV11-2 | - | CASSLDMGRRAFF
- | TRBV29-1 | - | CSVRLLDTQYF